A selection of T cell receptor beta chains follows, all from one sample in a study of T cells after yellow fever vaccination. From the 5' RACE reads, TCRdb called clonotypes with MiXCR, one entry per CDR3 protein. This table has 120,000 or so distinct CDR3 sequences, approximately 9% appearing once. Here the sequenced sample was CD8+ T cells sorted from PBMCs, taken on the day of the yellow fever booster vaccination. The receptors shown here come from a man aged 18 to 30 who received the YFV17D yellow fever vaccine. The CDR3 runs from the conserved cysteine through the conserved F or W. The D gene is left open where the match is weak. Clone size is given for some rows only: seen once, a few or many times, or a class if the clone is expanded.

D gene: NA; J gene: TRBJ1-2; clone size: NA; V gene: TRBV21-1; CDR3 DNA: TGTGCCAGCAGCAAATTCACGGATCCCTATGGCTACACCTTC; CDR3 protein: CASSKFTDPYGYTF
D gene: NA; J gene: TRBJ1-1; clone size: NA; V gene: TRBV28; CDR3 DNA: TGTGCCAGCAGTTCCCACGGGACGGTGAACACTGAAGCTTTCTTT; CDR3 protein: CASSSHGTVNTEAFF
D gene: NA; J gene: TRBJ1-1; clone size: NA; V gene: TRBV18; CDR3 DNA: TGTGCCAGCTCACCACGTTGGGAACGGTTTGAAGCTTTCTTT; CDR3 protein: CASSPRWERFEAFF
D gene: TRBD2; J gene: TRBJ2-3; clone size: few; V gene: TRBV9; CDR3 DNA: TGTGCCAGCAGCGCAATAGCGGGGGGCTTTAGCACAGATACGCAGTATTTT; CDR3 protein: CASSAIAGGFSTDTQYF
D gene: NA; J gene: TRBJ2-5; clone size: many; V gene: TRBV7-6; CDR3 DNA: TGTGCCAGCAGCTTAGGACGGCAACAAGAGACCCAGTACTTC; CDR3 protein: CASSLGRQQETQYF
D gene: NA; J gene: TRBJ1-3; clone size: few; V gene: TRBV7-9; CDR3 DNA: TGTGCCAGCAGCTTTCCCCCAGGACTGGATCCCACTGGAAACACCATATATTTT; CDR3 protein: CASSFPPGLDPTGNTIYF
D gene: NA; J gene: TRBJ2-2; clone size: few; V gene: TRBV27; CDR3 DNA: TGTGCCAGCACCCGAACTGGGGGTTCGGGGGACACCGGGGAGCTGTTTTTT; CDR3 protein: CASTRTGGSGDTGELFF
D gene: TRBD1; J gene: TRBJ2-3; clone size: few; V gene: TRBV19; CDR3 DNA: TGTGCCAGTAGTCCGACAGGGGAGGCAGATACGCAGTATTTT; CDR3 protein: CASSPTGEADTQYF
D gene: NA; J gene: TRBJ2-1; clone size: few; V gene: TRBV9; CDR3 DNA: TGTGCCAGCAGCGTAGGGACCGATTACAATGAGCAGTTCTTC; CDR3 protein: CASSVGTDYNEQFF
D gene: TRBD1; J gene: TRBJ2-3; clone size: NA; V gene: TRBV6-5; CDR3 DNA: TGTGCCAGCAGCACCGACCAGGGGGCCTACACAGATACGCAGTATTTT; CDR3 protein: CASSTDQGAYTDTQYF
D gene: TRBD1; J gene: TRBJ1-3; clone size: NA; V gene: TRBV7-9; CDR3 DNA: TGTGCCAGCAGCTTAGCAAGGGGACAGGGAACCTCTGGAAACACCATATATTTT; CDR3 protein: CASSLARGQGTSGNTIYF
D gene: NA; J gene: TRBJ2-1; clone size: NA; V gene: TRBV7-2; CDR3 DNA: TGTGCCAGCGGCTCGGGGTGGGGGGGCGATGAGCAGTTCTTC; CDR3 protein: CASGSGWGGDEQFF
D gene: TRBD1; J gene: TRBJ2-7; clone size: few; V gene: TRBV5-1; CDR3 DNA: TGCGCCAGCAGCTTGGGCGCCGGGACAGGGGTCTCCTACGAGCAGTACTTC; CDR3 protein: CASSLGAGTGVSYEQYF
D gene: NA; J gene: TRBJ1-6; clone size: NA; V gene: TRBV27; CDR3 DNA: TGTGCCAGCAGCCTTCTGCGGGGAAATAATTCACCCCTCCACTTT; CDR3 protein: CASSLLRGNNSPLHF
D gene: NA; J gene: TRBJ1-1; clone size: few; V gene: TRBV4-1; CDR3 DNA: TGCGCCAGCAACCACCCGGGGACGGGGAACACTGAAGCTTTCTTT; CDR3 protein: CASNHPGTGNTEAFF
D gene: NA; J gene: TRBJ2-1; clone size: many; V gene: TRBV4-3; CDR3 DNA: TGCGCCAGCAGCCAAGGCCCTAAGTATGGGGCAAGAGTGAATGAGCAGTTCTTC; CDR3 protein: CASSQGPKYGARVNEQFF
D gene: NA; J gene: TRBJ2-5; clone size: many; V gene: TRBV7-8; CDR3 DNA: TGTGCCAGCAGCTCCCTCGGGCAGGGTTACCTGGGTACTTCTCAAGAGACCCAGTACTTC; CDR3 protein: CASSSLGQGYLGTSQETQYF
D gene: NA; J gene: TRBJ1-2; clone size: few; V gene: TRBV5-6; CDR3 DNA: TGTGCCAGCAGCTTGTGGGGGGCGCTTGGCTACACCTTC; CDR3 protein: CASSLWGALGYTF
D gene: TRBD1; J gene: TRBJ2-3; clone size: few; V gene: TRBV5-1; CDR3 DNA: TGCGCCAGCAGACTGACAGGGTTGGGCACAGATACGCAGTATTTT; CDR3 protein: CASRLTGLGTDTQYF
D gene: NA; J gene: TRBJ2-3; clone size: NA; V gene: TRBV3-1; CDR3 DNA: TGTGCCAGCAGCAACGAAGTAGTTTTCCCCACAGATACGCAGTATTTT; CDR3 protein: CASSNEVVFPTDTQYF
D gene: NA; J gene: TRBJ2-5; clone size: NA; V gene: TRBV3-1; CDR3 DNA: TGTGCCAGCACCTCACCCACGACAAGAGGAGAGACCCAGTACTTC; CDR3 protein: CASTSPTTRGETQYF
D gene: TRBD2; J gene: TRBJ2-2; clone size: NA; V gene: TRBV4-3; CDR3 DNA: TGCGCCAGCAGCCATTCTTTAGCGGGGGGGCCCGGGGAGCTGTTTTTT; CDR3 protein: CASSHSLAGGPGELFF
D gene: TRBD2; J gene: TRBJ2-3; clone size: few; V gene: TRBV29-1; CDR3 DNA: TGCAGCGTTTTGGATAGCGGGGGGGTTAGGAGCACAGATACGCAGTATTTT; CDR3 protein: CSVLDSGGVRSTDTQYF
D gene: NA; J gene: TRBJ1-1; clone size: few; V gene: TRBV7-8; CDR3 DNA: TGTGCCAGCAGGGCCAGGGTGAGCACTGAAGCTTTCTTT; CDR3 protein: CASRARVSTEAFF
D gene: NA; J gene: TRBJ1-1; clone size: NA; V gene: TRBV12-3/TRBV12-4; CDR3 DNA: TGTGCCAGCAGTTTAGAGCCATACACTGAAGCTTTCTTT; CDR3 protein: CASSLEPYTEAFF
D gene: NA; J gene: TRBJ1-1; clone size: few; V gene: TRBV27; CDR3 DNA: TGTGCCAGCAGTTACTATGCTCTCGCGGGCACTGAAGCTTTCTTT; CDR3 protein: CASSYYALAGTEAFF
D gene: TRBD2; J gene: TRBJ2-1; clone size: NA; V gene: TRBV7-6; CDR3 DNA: TGTGCCAGCAGACGTTCCAGCGGGGACCCCTACAATGAGCAGTTCTTC; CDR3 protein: CASRRSSGDPYNEQFF
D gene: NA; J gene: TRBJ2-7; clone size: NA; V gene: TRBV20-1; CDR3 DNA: TGCAGTGCTAGCCCGGGCCGAGCCTACGAGCAGTACTTC; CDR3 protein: CSASPGRAYEQYF